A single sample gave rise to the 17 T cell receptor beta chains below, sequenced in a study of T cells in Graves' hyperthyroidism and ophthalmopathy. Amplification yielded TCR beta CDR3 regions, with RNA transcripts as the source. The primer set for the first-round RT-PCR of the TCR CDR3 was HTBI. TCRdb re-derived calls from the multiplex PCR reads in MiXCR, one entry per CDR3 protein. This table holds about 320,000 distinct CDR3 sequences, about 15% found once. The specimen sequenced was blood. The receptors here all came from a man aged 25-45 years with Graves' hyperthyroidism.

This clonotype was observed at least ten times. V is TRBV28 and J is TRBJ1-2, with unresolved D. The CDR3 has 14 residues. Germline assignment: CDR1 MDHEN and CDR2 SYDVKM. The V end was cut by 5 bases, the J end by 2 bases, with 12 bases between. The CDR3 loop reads CASSQTGTNYGYTF. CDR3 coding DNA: TGTGCCAGCAGTCAGACCGGCACCAACTATGGCTACACCTTC.

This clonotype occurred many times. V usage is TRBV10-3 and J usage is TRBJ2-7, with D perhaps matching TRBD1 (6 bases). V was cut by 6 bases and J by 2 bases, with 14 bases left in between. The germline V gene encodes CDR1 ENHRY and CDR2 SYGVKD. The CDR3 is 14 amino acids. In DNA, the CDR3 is TGTGCCATCAGCCGACAGGAAGGGACCTACGAGCAGTACTTC. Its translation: CAISRQEGTYEQYF.

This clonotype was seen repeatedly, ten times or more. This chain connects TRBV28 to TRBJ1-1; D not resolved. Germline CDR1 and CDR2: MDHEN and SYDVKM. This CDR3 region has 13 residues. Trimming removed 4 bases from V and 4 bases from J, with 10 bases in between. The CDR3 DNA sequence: TGTGCCAGCAGTTACGACGGGCCCACTGAAGCTTTCTTT. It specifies CASSYDGPTEAFF.

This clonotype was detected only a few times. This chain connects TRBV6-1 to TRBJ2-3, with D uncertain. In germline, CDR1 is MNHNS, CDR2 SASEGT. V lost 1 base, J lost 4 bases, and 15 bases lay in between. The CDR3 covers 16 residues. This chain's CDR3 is CASSEEYIYAADTQYF. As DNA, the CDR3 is TGTGCCAGCAGTGAAGAGTATATTTATGCGGCAGATACGCAGTATTTT.

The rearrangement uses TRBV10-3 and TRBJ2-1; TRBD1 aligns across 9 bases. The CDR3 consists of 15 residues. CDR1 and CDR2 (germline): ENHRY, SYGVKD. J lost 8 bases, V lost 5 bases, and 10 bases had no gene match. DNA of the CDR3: TGTGCCATCAGTCCTCAGGGACAGGGCAGTGATGAGCAGTTCTTC. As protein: CAISPQGQGSDEQFF.

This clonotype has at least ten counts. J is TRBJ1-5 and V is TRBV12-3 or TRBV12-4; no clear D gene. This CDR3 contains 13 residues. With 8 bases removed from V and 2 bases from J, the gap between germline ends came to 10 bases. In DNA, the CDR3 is TGTGCCAGCGGTGAGGGCGGCAATCAGCCCCAGCATTTT. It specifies CASGEGGNQPQHF.

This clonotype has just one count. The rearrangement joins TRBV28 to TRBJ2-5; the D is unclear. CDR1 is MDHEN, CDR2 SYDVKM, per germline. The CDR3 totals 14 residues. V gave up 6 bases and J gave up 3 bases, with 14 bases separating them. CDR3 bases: TGTGCCAGCAGCCATTATGTTTCCAAAGAGACCCAGTACTTC. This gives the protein CASSHYVSKETQYF.

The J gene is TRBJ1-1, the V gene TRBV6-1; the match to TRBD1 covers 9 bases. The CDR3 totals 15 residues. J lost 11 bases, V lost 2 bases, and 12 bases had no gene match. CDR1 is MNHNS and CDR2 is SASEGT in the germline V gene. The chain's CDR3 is CASSESEWRGQGAFF. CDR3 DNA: TGTGCCAGCAGTGAATCGGAGTGGAGAGGACAGGGGGCTTTCTTT.

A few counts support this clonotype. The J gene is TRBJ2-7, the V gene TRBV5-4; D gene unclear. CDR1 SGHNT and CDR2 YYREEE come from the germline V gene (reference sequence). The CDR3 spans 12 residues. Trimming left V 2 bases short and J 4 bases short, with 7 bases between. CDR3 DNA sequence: TGTGCCAGCAGCTTTGACGTGTACGAGCAGTACTTC. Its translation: CASSFDVYEQYF.

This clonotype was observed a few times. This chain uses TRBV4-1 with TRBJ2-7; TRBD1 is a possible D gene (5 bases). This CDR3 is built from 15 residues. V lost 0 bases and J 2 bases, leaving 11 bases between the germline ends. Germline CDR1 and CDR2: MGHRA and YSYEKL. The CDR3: CASSQDATEPYEQYF. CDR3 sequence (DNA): TGCGCCAGCAGCCAAGATGCGACAGAGCCCTACGAGCAGTACTTC.

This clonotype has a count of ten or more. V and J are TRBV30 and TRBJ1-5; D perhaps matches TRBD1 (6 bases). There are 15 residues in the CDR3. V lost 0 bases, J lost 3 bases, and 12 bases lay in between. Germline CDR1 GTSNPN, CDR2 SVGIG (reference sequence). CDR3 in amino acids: CAWSVYRVNNQPQHF. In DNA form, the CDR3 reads TGTGCCTGGAGTGTATACAGGGTTAACAATCAGCCCCAGCATTTT.

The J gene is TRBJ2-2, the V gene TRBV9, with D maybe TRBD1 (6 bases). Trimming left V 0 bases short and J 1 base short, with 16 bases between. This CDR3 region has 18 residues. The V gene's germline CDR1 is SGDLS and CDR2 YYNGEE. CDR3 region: CASSVVPMGAGNTGELFF. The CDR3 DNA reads TGTGCCAGCAGCGTAGTTCCTATGGGGGCGGGGAACACCGGGGAGCTGTTTTTT.

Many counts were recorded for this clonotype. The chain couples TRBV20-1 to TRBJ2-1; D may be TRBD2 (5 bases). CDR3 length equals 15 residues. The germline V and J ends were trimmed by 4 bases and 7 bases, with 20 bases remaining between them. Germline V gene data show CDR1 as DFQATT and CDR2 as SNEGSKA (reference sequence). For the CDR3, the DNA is TGCAGTGCTACCACGTCCAGCTTCACTAGGAATGAGCAGTTCTTC. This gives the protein CSATTSSFTRNEQFF.

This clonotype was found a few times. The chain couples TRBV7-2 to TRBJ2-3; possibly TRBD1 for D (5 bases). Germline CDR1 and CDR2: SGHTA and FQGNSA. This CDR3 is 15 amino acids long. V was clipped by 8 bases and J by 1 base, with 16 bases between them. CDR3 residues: CASGSQGLRTDTQYF. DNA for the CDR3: TGTGCCAGCGGCTCCCAGGGATTACGCACAGATACGCAGTATTTT. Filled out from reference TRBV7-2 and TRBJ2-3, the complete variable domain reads GAGVSQSPSNKVTEKGKDVELRCDPISGHTALYWYRQSLGQGLEFLIYFQGNSAPDKSGLPSDRFSAERTGGSVSTLTIQRTQQEDSAVYLCASGSQGLRTDTQYFGPGTRLTVL.

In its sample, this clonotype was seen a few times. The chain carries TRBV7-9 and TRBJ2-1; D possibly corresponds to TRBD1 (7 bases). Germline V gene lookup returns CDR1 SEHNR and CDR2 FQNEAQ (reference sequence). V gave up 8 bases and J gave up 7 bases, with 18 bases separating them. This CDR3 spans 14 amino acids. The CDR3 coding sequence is TGTGCCAGCCCGGCAGGGGGACTTTGGAATGAGCAGTTCTTC. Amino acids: CASPAGGLWNEQFF.

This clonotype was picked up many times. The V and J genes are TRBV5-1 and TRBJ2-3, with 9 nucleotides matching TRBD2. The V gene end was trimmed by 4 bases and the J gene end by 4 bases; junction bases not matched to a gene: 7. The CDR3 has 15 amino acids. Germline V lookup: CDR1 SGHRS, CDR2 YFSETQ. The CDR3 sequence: CASSRGSGRSDTQYF. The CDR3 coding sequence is TGCGCCAGCAGCAGGGGTAGCGGGAGATCAGATACGCAGTATTTT.

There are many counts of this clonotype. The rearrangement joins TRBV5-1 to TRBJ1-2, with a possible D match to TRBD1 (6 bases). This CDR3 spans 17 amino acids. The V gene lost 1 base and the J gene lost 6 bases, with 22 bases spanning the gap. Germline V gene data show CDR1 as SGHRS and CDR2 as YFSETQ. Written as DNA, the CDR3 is TGCGCCAGCAGCTTGCGGCAGGGGCCTGAAAGTGGTAATGGCTACACCTTC. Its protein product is CASSLRQGPESGNGYTF. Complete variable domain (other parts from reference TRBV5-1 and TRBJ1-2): KAGVTQTPRYLIKTRGQQVTLSCSPISGHRSVSWYQQTPGQGLQFLFEYFSETQRNKGNFPGRFSGRQFSNSRSEMNVSTLELGDSALYLCASSLRQGPESGNGYTFGSGTRLTVV.